This TCR beta chain was profiled in a study of shared clonotypes between healthy human individuals. Across the study: Ranging from 18 to 49 in age, donors were two women and three men.

A remark on this clone: No antigen is known for it.

V was cut by 5 bases and J by 7 bases, with 15 bases left in between. The CDR3 extends over 13 amino acids. From germline, CDR1 is SGHAT and CDR2 FQNNGV. CD45RO negativity and positive selection for CCR7 defined naive CD8 cells, a population that excluded terminally differentiated effector memory CD45RA+ cells. Everyone who donated was a Caucasian adult who lived in Nashville, Tennessee. Broader study findings: Estimated clonotype richness was generally higher in naive than memory subsets.

Study processing details: Filtering differed because ImmunoSEQ produced junction-only sequences that carried no quality scores. The assay was immunoSEQ multiplex PCR, and TCRdb's table has in-frame clones only and misses some. V and J calls plus clone size are reproduced from that table; the DNA served to infer D and trimming. The data hold about 800,000 clones, with about 96% observed a single time. This receptor was identified in a man in his thirties or forties in good health. Material: naive CD8+ T cells sorted from blood. This chain joins TRBV11-2 and TRBJ2-7, with a tentative D call TRBD2 (5 bases). CDR3 nucleotides: TGTGCCAGCAGCAGAGCGCGGGCCCGAGAGCAGTACTTC. It is translated as CASSRARAREQYF.